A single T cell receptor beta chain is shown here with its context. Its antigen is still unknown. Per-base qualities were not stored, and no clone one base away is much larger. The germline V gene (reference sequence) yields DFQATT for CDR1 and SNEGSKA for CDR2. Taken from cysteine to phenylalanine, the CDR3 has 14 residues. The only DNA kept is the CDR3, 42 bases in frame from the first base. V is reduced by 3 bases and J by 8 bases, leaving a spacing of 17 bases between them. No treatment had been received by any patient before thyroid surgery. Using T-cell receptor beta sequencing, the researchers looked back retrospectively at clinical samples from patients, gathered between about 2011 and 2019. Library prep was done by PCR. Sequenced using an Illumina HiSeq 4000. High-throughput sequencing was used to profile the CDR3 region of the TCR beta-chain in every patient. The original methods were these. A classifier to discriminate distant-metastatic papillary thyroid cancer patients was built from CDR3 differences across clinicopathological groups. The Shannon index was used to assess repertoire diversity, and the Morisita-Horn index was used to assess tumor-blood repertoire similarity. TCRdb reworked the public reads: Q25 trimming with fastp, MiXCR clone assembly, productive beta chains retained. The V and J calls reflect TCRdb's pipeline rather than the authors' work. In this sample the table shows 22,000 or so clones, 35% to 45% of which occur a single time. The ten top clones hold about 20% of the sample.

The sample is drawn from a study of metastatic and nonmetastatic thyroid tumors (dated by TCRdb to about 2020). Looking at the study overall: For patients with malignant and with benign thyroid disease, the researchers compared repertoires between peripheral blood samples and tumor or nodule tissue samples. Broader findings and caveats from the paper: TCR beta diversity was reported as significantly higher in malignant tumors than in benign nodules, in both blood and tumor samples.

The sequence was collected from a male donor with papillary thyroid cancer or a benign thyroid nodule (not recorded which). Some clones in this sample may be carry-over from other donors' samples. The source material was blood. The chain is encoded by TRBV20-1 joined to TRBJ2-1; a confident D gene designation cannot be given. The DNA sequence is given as TGCAGTGCTAGGATGTCTAGAAATGCCGATGAGCAGTTCTTC. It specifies CSARMSRNADEQFF.